Below, 9 T cell receptor beta chains from the same sample are listed, as sequenced in a study of blood T cell repertoires in COVID-19. Clones were sequenced by immunoSEQ multiplex PCR, and TCRdb holds only the in-frame ones, with some missing. The sample has a few hundred thousand clones, roughly 89% seen once. Sequenced: PBMCs or T cells enriched from blood (not recorded which). Receptor source: a woman aged 18-30 years with acute COVID-19.

The rearrangement joins TRBV5-1 to TRBJ2-3; D might be TRBD2 (6 bases). Germline loops: CDR1 SGHRS, CDR2 YFSETQ. Trimming shortened V by 0 bases and J by 8 bases, and 13 bases separated the two germline ends. The CDR3 totals 14 residues. CDR3 in DNA: TGCGCCAGCAGCTTGGCCCCGGGGGACCCTACGCAGTATTTT. It yields the protein CASSLAPGDPTQYF.

This clone was detected only a few times. V usage is TRBV9 and J usage is TRBJ2-7, with D perhaps TRBD1 (5 bases). The CDR3 totals 13 residues. CDR1 and CDR2 (germline): SGDLS, YYNGEE. Trimming shortened V by 4 bases and J by 3 bases, and 11 bases separated the two germline ends. The CDR3 coding sequence is TGTGCCAGCAGCCTGACAGAGTTCTACGAGCAGTACTTC. It translates to CASSLTEFYEQYF.

CDR3 residues: CASSLWAGGNTIYF. The CDR3 nucleotides read TGTGCCAGCAGCTTGTGGGCAGGCGGAAACACCATATATTTT. The chain carries TRBV5-8 and TRBJ1-3; D ambiguous. Germline CDR1 reads SGHTS; CDR2 reads YDEGEE. Trimming took 1 base from V and 4 from J, leaving 9 bases between them. The CDR3 sequence is 14 residues long.

This clone was counted between two and nine times. The chain employs TRBV7-2 and TRBJ2-5; D call uncertain. Germline loops: CDR1 SGHTA, CDR2 FQGNSA. V was pared by 4 bases and J by 8 bases, with 14 bases between. There are 13 residues in the CDR3. The chain's CDR3 is CASSSTLPGTQYF. The CDR3 nucleotides are TGTGCCAGCAGCTCTACACTTCCGGGTACCCAGTACTTC.

The chain couples TRBV7-3 to TRBJ1-6, with D perhaps TRBD1 (6 bases). Germline V CDR1 and CDR2: SGHTA, FQGTGA. CDR3 size: 16 residues. V gave up 5 bases and J gave up 6 bases, with 17 bases separating them. The CDR3 spells CASSDQGGGANSPLHF. CDR3 DNA sequence: TGTGCCAGCAGCGACCAGGGAGGGGGGGCTAATTCACCCCTCCACTTT.

With respect to this clone: Within the sample, other DNA sequences also encode this same CDR3. The V gene is TRBV29-1, the J gene TRBJ2-7; 7 bases align to TRBD2. This CDR3 is built from 12 residues. The V segment lost 2 bases and the J segment 4 bases; nucleotides outside the gene matches: 2. CDR1 and CDR2 (germline): SQVTM, ANQGSEA. The CDR3 DNA follows: TGCAGCGTTGAACTAGCGGATTACGAGCAGTACTTC. This encodes CSVELADYEQYF.

The gene calls are TRBV28 and TRBJ2-7, with D possibly TRBD1 on 5 matching bases. This CDR3 has 13 amino acids. Germline-derived CDR1 and CDR2 are MDHEN and SYDVKM. The germline V and J ends were trimmed by 3 bases and 1 base, with 7 bases remaining between them. Here the CDR3 reads CASSFGHSYEQYF. Here the CDR3 DNA reads TGTGCCAGCAGTTTCGGACATTCCTACGAGCAGTACTTC.

The chain is built from TRBV30 and TRBJ1-3; D unclear. Between the trimmed V and J ends, which lost 0 bases and 0 bases, there was a span of 12 bases. This CDR3 has 16 residues. Per the germline V gene, CDR1 is GTSNPN and CDR2 is SVGIG (reference sequence). In nucleotides, the CDR3 is TGTGCCTGGAGTGTACTCGGGGAGAACTCTGGAAACACCATATATTTT. It specifies CAWSVLGENSGNTIYF.

The chain has TRBV7-3 and TRBJ2-7; D is unresolved. The CDR3 sequence is 13 residues long. Germline lookup yields CDR1 SGHTA and CDR2 FQGTGA. Trimming left V 4 bases short and J 5 bases short, with 12 bases between. CDR3 loop: CASSSSGVNEQYF. DNA of the CDR3: TGTGCCAGCAGCTCCTCTGGAGTCAACGAGCAGTACTTC.